Below are 26 T cell receptor beta chains sequenced from a single sample in a study of T cell clonality in common variable immunodeficiency. The study's findings and limits: Fewer deletions and N-nucleotide insertions were reportedly seen in common variable immunodeficiency TCR beta sequences.

Their antigens are not known. Libraries were prepared by immunoSEQ multiplex PCR; TCRdb keeps only in-frame clonotypes and omits some of them. Altogether roughly 3,600 clones were found in the sample, and no singletons occur. Sequencing was performed on peripheral blood mononuclear cells. All receptors come from a human donor with common variable immunodeficiency.

This clone has a handful of counts. The sequence runs out 3 residues before the end of the CDR3; the remainder is reconstructed from the germline J gene. The genes are TRBV19 and TRBJ2-2; 7 positions agree with TRBD2. Unmatched junction bases numbered 4, after V lost 4 bases and J lost 5 bases. This CDR3 comprises 14 residues. The germline gives CDR1 LNHDA, CDR2 SQIVND (reference sequence). CDR3 DNA, as far as it was read: TGTGCCAGTAGTAGGGACTACTTAACCGGGGAG. It codes for CASSRDYLTGE. The whole CDR3 is CASSRDYLTGELFF.

The CDR3 here is CASRGGIASTDTQYF. The sequenced CDR3 bases are TGTGCCAGTAGGGGGGGTATAGCTAGCACAGATACG. The V gene is TRBV19, the J gene TRBJ2-3, with a possible D match to TRBD2 (6 bases). Sequencing ends 3 residues short of the CDR3 end; the germline J gene provides the rest. From germline, CDR1 is LNHDA and CDR2 SQIVND (reference sequence). This CDR3 contains 15 residues. Trimming shortened V by 6 bases and J by 0 bases, and 13 bases separated the two germline ends.

In this sample, this clone turned up a few times. The DNA ends 3 residues before the CDR3 does, and the rest of the CDR3 is filled in from the germline J gene. V and J are TRBV2 and TRBJ1-4; 8 bases match TRBD1. CDR3 size: 17 residues. Germline CDR1 reads SNHLY; CDR2 reads FYNNEI. V lost 5 bases and J lost 8; bases outside the gene matches: 16. CDR3 DNA (partial): TGTGCCAGCAGTTATTCAGGGGGCGCGGGGAAAGGAGAAAAA. This sequence encodes CASSYSGGAGKGEK. In full, the CDR3 is CASSYSGGAGKGEKLFF.

This clone was found a few times. The missing CDR3 end, 3 residues past where the read stops, is filled in from the germline J gene. The rearrangement uses TRBV18 and TRBJ1-3; TRBD1 matches 7 bases. V shed 3 bases, J shed 0 bases, and the junction held 11 bases outside the gene matches. Per the germline V gene, CDR1 is KGHSH and CDR2 is LQKENI. The CDR3 is made up of 18 amino acids. The CDR3 reads CASSPSLTRDSSGNTIYF. The CDR3 bases that were read are TGTGCCAGCTCACCGAGTTTAACCCGGGACAGCTCTGGAAACACC.

Incomplete CDR3 DNA: TGTGCCAGCAAACCTAGCGGGGGGGCTTTGTGGGAGACC. Residues: CASKPSGGALWET. The full CDR3 is CASKPSGGALWETQYF. The V and J genes are TRBV2 and TRBJ2-5; 12 nucleotides line up with TRBD2. The read stops 3 residues short of the end of the CDR3; the missing end is completed from the germline J gene. The V gene end was trimmed by 7 bases and the J gene end by 5 bases; junction bases not matched to a gene: 11. Germline V CDR1 and CDR2: SNHLY, FYNNEI. The CDR3 has 16 amino acids.

This clone is termed medium-sized. From the germline J gene comes the end of the CDR3, since the read stops 3 residues before it. J is TRBJ2-3 and V is TRBV12-3 or TRBV12-4; 11 nucleotides agree with TRBD2. This CDR3 is built from 16 residues. V gave up 5 bases and J gave up 1 base; unmatched junction bases: 5. CDR3 in amino acids: CASSTTSGGGTDTQYF. CDR3 bases read: TGTGCCAGCAGTACCACTAGCGGGGGAGGCACAGATACG.

This clone was counted at least ten times. The CDR3 goes on 3 residues after the read ends, and that part is filled in from the germline J gene. The chain is built from TRBV29-1 and TRBJ2-5; 10 bases fit TRBD1. Trimming took 1 base from V and 3 from J; bases not matched to a gene: 2. Germline V gene sequence: CDR1 SQVTM, CDR2 ANQGSEA. This CDR3 has 14 residues. CDR3 bases read: TGCAGCGTTGAAGTCGGGACAGGGGAAGAGACC. This sequence encodes CSVEVGTGEET. The whole CDR3 protein reads CSVEVGTGEETQYF.

The sample holds a few counts of this clone. The read halts 3 residues ahead of the CDR3 end, with the missing end drawn from the germline J gene. The chain joins TRBV2 to TRBJ1-2, with TRBD1 identical over 9 bases. CDR3 length: 19 amino acids. Germline V gene sequence: CDR1 SNHLY, CDR2 FYNNEI. With 3 bases clipped from V and 3 bases from J, the junction kept 17 bases outside the gene matches. This CDR3 is CASSELKYRGQRTDYGYTF. The covered CDR3 bases are TGTGCCAGCAGTGAGCTCAAATACAGGGGGCAACGTACGGACTATGGC.

This clone occurred a few times. The read is 3 residues too short to cover the CDR3 end, so that end is filled in from the germline J gene. V and J are TRBV7-8 and TRBJ1-1; possibly TRBD1 for D (6 bases). Trimming took 1 base from V and 0 from J, leaving 9 bases between them. The CDR3 sequence is 15 residues long. Germline V CDR1 and CDR2: SGHVS, FQNEAQ. The CDR3 bases that were read are TGTGCCAGCAGCTTAGTGCAGGGGATGAACACTGAA. It is translated as CASSLVQGMNTE. The CDR3 reads in full as CASSLVQGMNTEAFF. Full variable domain (remainder filled in from reference TRBV7-8 and TRBJ1-1): GAGVSQSPRYKVAKRGQDVALRCDPISGHVSLFWYQQALGQGPEFLTYFQNEAQLDKSGLPSDRFFAERPEGSVSTLKIQRTQQEDSAVYLCASSLVQGMNTEAFFGQGTRLTVV.

This clone was detected a few times. With the read ending 3 residues before the CDR3 end, the germline J gene is used to fill in that end. The chain combines TRBV7-9 with TRBJ1-2; D possibly corresponds to TRBD1 (5 bases). CDR1 and CDR2 from the germline V gene are SEHNR and FQNEAQ (reference sequence). The CDR3 contains 15 residues. Trimming took off 5 bases at V and 1 base at J, with 14 bases between the two ends. The sequenced part of the CDR3 DNA is TGTGCCAGCAGCCGACCAGACAGTCATAACTATGGC. The encoded protein is CASSRPDSHNYG. The CDR3 reads in full as CASSRPDSHNYGYTF.

The CDR3 sequence is CASSLGQGPGRNTGELFF. The covered CDR3 bases are TGTGCCAGCAGCTTAGGACAGGGCCCCGGGAGAAACACCGGGGAG. The chain uses TRBV7-6 and TRBJ2-2, with D perhaps TRBD1 (7 bases). The missing CDR3 end, 3 residues past where the read stops, is filled in from the germline J gene. Between the trimmed V and J ends, which lost 1 base and 2 bases, there was a span of 17 bases. Germline lookup yields CDR1 SGHVS and CDR2 FNYEAQ. This CDR3 spans 18 amino acids.

Only a few counts were recorded for this clone. Read coverage stops 3 residues before the CDR3 terminus; the germline J gene supplies the remainder. The V and J genes are TRBV7-2 and TRBJ2-2; TRBD1 matches 8 bases. J was trimmed by 2 bases and V by 8 bases; bases with no gene match: 4. The CDR3 totals 14 residues. CDR1 is SGHTA and CDR2 is FQGNSA in the germline V gene. CDR3 DNA (partial): TGTGCCAGCGGGGGACAGGCTAACACCGGGGAG. This encodes CASGGQANTGE. The entire CDR3 sequence reads CASGGQANTGELFF.

This clone was seen more than once but under ten times. The CDR3 end falls 3 residues outside the read, so it is completed with the germline J gene. The chain has TRBV7-9 and TRBJ2-5; 8 nucleotides align to TRBD2. Germline V gene sequence: CDR1 SEHNR, CDR2 FQNEAQ (reference sequence). This CDR3 has 14 amino acids. Losses at the gene ends were 3 bases for V and 5 bases for J; bases not matched to a gene: 5. The CDR3 sequence: CASSFGGGKETQYF. Partial CDR3 DNA: TGTGCCAGCAGCTTTGGCGGGGGGAAGGAGACC.

CDR3 bases read: TGTGCCAGCAGCGTGGGGGGGAACCAAGAGACC. It encodes CASSVGGNQET. The full-length CDR3 reads as CASSVGGNQETQYF. This chain uses TRBV2 with TRBJ2-5; 7 positions match TRBD2. The sequence runs out 3 residues before the end of the CDR3; the remainder is reconstructed from the germline J gene. Germline-derived CDR1 and CDR2 are SNHLY and FYNNEI. Trimming cost V 6 bases and J 0 bases; bases outside gene matches: 4. This CDR3 spans 14 amino acids.

This clone was observed a few times. The CDR3 extends 3 residues past the end of the read, so its final part is completed from the germline J gene. The chain joins TRBV7-2 to TRBJ1-2; 9 bases agree with TRBD1. The germline CDR1 and CDR2 sequences are SGHTA and FQGNSA. The trim removed 4 bases at V and 6 bases at J, leaving 6 bases unmatched. CDR3 length: 14 amino acids. CDR3 in amino acids: CASSYRQGDNGYTF. CDR3 DNA, as far as it was read: TGTGCCAGCAGCTACCGACAGGGGGATAATGGC. The complete variable domain, with remaining parts taken from reference TRBV7-2 and TRBJ1-2, reads GAGVSQSPSNKVTEKGKDVELRCDPISGHTALYWYRQSLGQGLEFLIYFQGNSAPDKSGLPSDRFSAERTGGSVSTLTIQRTQQEDSAVYLCASSYRQGDNGYTFGSGTRLTVV.

This clone was observed a few times. Coverage ceases 3 residues before the CDR3 finishes, and the germline J gene fills in the end. This chain connects TRBV5-1 to TRBJ1-1; possible D gene TRBD1, 6 bases. Germline V gene sequence: CDR1 SGHRS, CDR2 YFSETQ. CDR3 length: 12 residues. The part of the CDR3 DNA that was read is TGCGCCAGCAGCGCCTCCGAGGGGGAT. As protein: CASSASEGD. The whole CDR3 sequence reads CASSASEGDAFF.

In regard to this clone: The read gets to within 3 residues of the CDR3 end, and the germline J gene fills in the rest. V and J are TRBV7-9 and TRBJ2-5; 8 bases fit TRBD1. CDR1 and CDR2 (germline): SEHNR, FQNEAQ (reference sequence). V lost 5 bases and J lost 3; bases outside the gene matches: 8. This CDR3 is 15 amino acids long. CDR3 sequence: CASSPTGGGKETQYF. Incomplete CDR3 DNA: TGTGCCAGCAGCCCAACAGGGGGAGGCAAAGAGACC.

This clone was observed at least ten times. The CDR3 end falls 3 residues outside the read, so it is completed with the germline J gene. This chain uses TRBV7-2 with TRBJ1-6, with TRBD1 matching over 7 bases. V shed 6 bases, J shed 6 bases, and the junction held 8 bases outside the gene matches. Germline CDR1 is SGHTA and CDR2 is FQGNSA. This CDR3 has 15 amino acids. The CDR3 DNA, read in part, is TGTGCCAGCAGTTTCCCCCAGGGGGTTAATTCACCC. Its protein product is CASSFPQGVNSP. The CDR3 as a whole reads CASSFPQGVNSPLHF.

This clone has a count of ten or more. The read halts 3 residues ahead of the CDR3 end, with the missing end drawn from the germline J gene. The chain uses TRBV6-1 and TRBJ1-3; possible D gene TRBD1, 5 bases. The length of the CDR3 is 14 residues. Germline V gene sequence: CDR1 MNHNS, CDR2 SASEGT. Trimming shortened V by 4 bases and J by 0 bases, and 7 bases separated the two germline ends. Partial CDR3 DNA: TGTGCCAGCAGTGGTCAGGGCTCTGGAAACACC. Protein product: CASSGQGSGNT. The CDR3 in its entirety is CASSGQGSGNTIYF.

This clone counts as medium-sized (0.01 to 0.1%). The read ends 3 residues early relative to the CDR3; the germline J gene fills the gap. The rearrangement joins TRBV5-1 to TRBJ2-3, with 12 bases lining up with TRBD2. CDR1 is SGHRS, CDR2 YFSETQ, per germline. With 2 bases clipped from V and 6 bases from J, the junction kept 7 bases outside the gene matches. CDR3 size: 16 residues. Partial CDR3 DNA: TGCGCCAGCAGCTTCCCGACTAGCGGGGGCGTGGATACG. Protein product: CASSFPTSGGVDT. The entire CDR3 sequence reads CASSFPTSGGVDTQYF.

By its share, this clone is medium-sized (0.01 to 0.1%). The CDR3 goes on 3 residues after the read ends, and that part is filled in from the germline J gene. The V gene is TRBV28, the J gene TRBJ1-5; D ambiguous. CDR3 length equals 15 residues. From germline, CDR1 is MDHEN and CDR2 SYDVKM. V dropped 6 bases and J dropped 0 bases, with 12 bases sitting between them. CDR3 DNA, as far as it was read: TGTGCCAGCAGATCAGGAACCATTAGCAATCAGCCC. It codes for CASRSGTISNQP. From start to end, the CDR3 is CASRSGTISNQPQHF. The variable domain in full, with the rest retrieved from reference TRBV28 and TRBJ1-5, is DVKVTQSSRYLVKRTGEKVFLECVQDMDHENMFWYRQDPGLGLRLIYFSYDVKMKEKGDIPEGYSVSREKKERFSLILESASTNQTSMYLCASRSGTISNQPQHFGDGTRLSIL.

This clone was observed a handful of times. The read ends 3 residues early relative to the CDR3; the germline J gene fills the gap. The genes are TRBV7-6 and TRBJ2-5, with D uncertain. The CDR3 spans 11 residues. Germline V gene lookup returns CDR1 SGHVS and CDR2 FNYEAQ. The germline V and J ends were trimmed by 3 bases and 5 bases, with 4 bases remaining between them. The CDR3 bases that were read are TGTGCCAGCAGCTTCGGGGAGACC. Its protein is CASSFGET. The whole CDR3 region reads CASSFGETQYF.

This clone has more than one count but fewer than ten. The CDR3 goes on 3 residues after the read ends, and that part is filled in from the germline J gene. The chain has TRBV18 and TRBJ2-2; 11 nucleotides align to TRBD2. In germline, CDR1 is KGHSH, CDR2 LQKENI. The CDR3 runs to 18 residues. The ends lost 4 bases at V and 2 bases at J; junction bases unmatched: 9. CDR3 DNA (partial): TGTGCCAGCTCACTAATGACTAGCGGGGAATATAACACCGGGGAG. Translated: CASSLMTSGEYNTGE. The full-length CDR3 reads as CASSLMTSGEYNTGELFF. Based on the CDR3 plus reference TRBV18 and TRBJ2-2, the full variable domain is NAGVMQNPRHLVRRRGQEARLRCSPMKGHSHVYWYRQLPEEGLKFMVYLQKENIIDESGMPKERFSAEFPKEGPSILRIQQVVRGDSAAYFCASSLMTSGEYNTGELFFGEGSRLTVL.

There are many counts of this clone. The CDR3 extends 3 residues past the end of the read, so its final part is completed from the germline J gene. The chain links TRBV29-1 to TRBJ2-7; D possibly corresponds to TRBD2 (5 bases). V was clipped by 5 bases and J by 3 bases, with 8 bases between them. Per the germline V gene, CDR1 is SQVTM and CDR2 is ANQGSEA. The CDR3 runs 11 residues. The CDR3 loop reads CSVSRGYEQYF. The covered CDR3 bases are TGCAGCGTTTCTCGGGGCTACGAG.

This clone has a handful of counts. The CDR3 reads CASSPETVGYSPLHF. The CDR3 bases that were read are TGTGCCAGCTCACCGGAGACAGTTGGATATTCACCC. The gene calls are TRBV18 and TRBJ1-6; the D gene is possibly TRBD1 (5 bases). The CDR3 goes on 3 residues after the read ends, and that part is filled in from the germline J gene. V lost 3 bases, J lost 8 bases, and 14 bases lay in between. This CDR3 is built from 15 residues. Germline V gives CDR1 KGHSH, CDR2 LQKENI.

Only a few counts were recorded for this clone. The sequence runs out 3 residues before the end of the CDR3; the remainder is reconstructed from the germline J gene. The chain combines TRBV5-6 with TRBJ1-2; D uncertain. Germline loops: CDR1 SGHDT, CDR2 YYEEEE. V was pared by 0 bases and J by 4 bases, with 7 bases between. The CDR3 runs 13 residues. CDR3 protein: CASSLGEGYGYTF. The DNA read from the CDR3 is TGTGCCAGCAGCTTGGGCGAGGGCTATGGC. The entire variable domain, with the rest obtained from reference TRBV5-6 and TRBJ1-2, is as follows: DAGVTQSPTHLIKTRGQQVTLRCSPKSGHDTVSWYQQALGQGPQFIFQYYEEEERQRGNFPDRFSGHQFPNYSSELNVNALLLGDSALYLCASSLGEGYGYTFGSGTRLTVV.